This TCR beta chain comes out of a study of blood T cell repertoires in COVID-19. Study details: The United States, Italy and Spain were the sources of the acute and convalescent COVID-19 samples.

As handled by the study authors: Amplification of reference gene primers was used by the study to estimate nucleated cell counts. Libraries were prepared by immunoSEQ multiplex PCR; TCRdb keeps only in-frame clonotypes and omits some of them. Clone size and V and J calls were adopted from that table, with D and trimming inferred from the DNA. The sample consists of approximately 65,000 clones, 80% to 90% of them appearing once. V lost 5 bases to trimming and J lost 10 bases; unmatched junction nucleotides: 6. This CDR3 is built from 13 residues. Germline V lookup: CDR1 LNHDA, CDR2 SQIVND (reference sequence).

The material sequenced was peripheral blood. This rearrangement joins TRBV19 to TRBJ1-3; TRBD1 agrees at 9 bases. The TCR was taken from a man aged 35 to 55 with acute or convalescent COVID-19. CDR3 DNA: TGTGCCAGTAGTTCTACAGGGGGCGAAACCATATATTTT. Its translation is CASSSTGGETIYF.